This T cell receptor beta chain was sequenced for a study of blood T cell repertoires in COVID-19. Study summary: The United States, Italy and Spain supplied acute and convalescent COVID-19 samples. In each case, the material was cDNA or gDNA derived from T cells, B-cell-depleted T cells, or PBMCs.

Original data processing: Quantification of nucleated cells was approximated via reference gene primer amplification. Sequencing was performed with immunoSEQ multiplex PCR; in TCRdb, only in-frame clones are kept and a portion is missing. Clone size and the V and J calls come from that table; the DNA yielded D and trimming. The table lists some 280,000 clones, around 81% of them singletons. Deletions cut 3 bases from V and 8 bases from J, with 21 bases between. The CDR3 has 16 residues. The germline V gene encodes CDR1 LNHDA and CDR2 SQIVND (reference sequence). V and J are TRBV19 and TRBJ2-3; tentatively, D is TRBD2 (6 bases). This clonotype originated in a woman between 50 and 59 years old with active or convalescent COVID-19. Input material: peripheral blood. The CDR3 loop is CASSIWGRPESGTQYF. The CDR3 DNA reads TGTGCCAGTAGTATTTGGGGGAGGCCTGAGTCGGGTACGCAGTATTTT. The variable domain in full, with the rest retrieved from reference TRBV19 and TRBJ2-3, is DGGITQSPKYLFRKEGQNVTLSCEQNLNHDAMYWYRQDPGQGLRLIYYSQIVNDFQKGDIAEGYSVSREKKESFPLTVTSAQKNPTAFYLCASSIWGRPESGTQYFGPGTRLTVL.